The 9 T cell receptor beta chains below come from one sample, sequenced in a study of T cell responses to AZD1222 COVID-19 vaccine. The data were produced by immunoSEQ multiplex PCR, yet TCRdb's version contains in-frame clones alone and is incomplete. The sample consists of just over 150,000 clones, 85% to 95% of them appearing once. Sequenced material: peripheral blood, taken 28 days after the second AZD1222 dose. All receptors come from an adult who received the AZD1222 COVID-19 vaccine.

V gene TRBV27 combines with J gene TRBJ2-3, with 9 bases fitting TRBD2. The germline V gene has CDR1 MNHEY and CDR2 SMNVEV (reference sequence). V dropped 5 bases and J dropped 5; count of bases not matched to a gene: 11. The CDR3 has 16 residues. CDR3 region: CASSPRASGARDTQYF. As DNA, the CDR3 is TGTGCCAGCAGTCCGAGAGCTAGCGGGGCCAGAGATACGCAGTATTTT.

This chain links TRBV12-3 or TRBV12-4 with TRBJ2-7; no reliable D call. V shed 3 bases and J shed 2 bases, with 8 bases lying between them. The length of the CDR3 is 13 residues. CDR3 sequence: CASSFTPAYEQYF. DNA for the CDR3: TGTGCCAGCAGTTTTACCCCAGCCTACGAGCAGTACTTC.

The chain carries TRBV6-5 and TRBJ2-2; TRBD1 is a possible D gene (6 bases). The CDR3 consists of 15 residues. Germline CDR1 reads MNHEY; CDR2 reads SVGAGI. With 4 bases removed from V and 4 bases from J, the gap between germline ends came to 13 bases. The CDR3 DNA sequence: TGTGCCAGCAGTTTACAGGGTCGGCTCACCGGGGAGCTGTTTTTT. Protein: CASSLQGRLTGELFF.

V usage is TRBV5-4 and J usage is TRBJ2-3; the D gene is possibly TRBD2 (7 bases). The germline V gene encodes CDR1 SGHNT and CDR2 YYREEE (reference sequence). V lost 4 bases, J lost 6 bases, and 18 bases lay in between. The CDR3 has 15 residues. The CDR3 DNA sequence: TGTGCCAGCAGCCCGGAGGGGGGGGCGCGGGATACGCAGTATTTT. Amino acids: CASSPEGGARDTQYF.

This rearrangement joins TRBV7-2 to TRBJ1-2; tentatively, D is TRBD1 (5 bases). The CDR3 is 14 amino acids. Germline V lookup: CDR1 SGHTA, CDR2 FQGNSA. Between the trimmed V and J ends, which lost 1 base and 6 bases, there was a span of 12 bases. The CDR3 DNA sequence: TGTGCCAGCAGCTTAGGTGGGACTCGGCATGGCTACACCTTC. This encodes CASSLGGTRHGYTF.

CDR3 sequence reads: CASSLLGGRVEPQHF. CDR3 DNA: TGTGCCAGCAGTTTACTGGGAGGCCGCGTAGAGCCCCAGCATTTT. The chain joins TRBV27 to TRBJ1-5; the D is unclear. Germline loops: CDR1 MNHEY, CDR2 SMNVEV (reference sequence). The length of the CDR3 is 15 residues. V was clipped by 2 bases and J by 8 bases, with 16 bases between them.

This chain uses TRBV5-1 with TRBJ1-4; D is undetermined. This CDR3 has 16 residues. In germline, CDR1 is SGHRS, CDR2 YFSETQ. V lost 0 bases to trimming and J lost 5 bases, with 14 bases between them. The CDR3 region has the DNA TGCGCCAGCAGCTTGGCCGGCCACGGCGGGAATGAAAAACTGTTTTTT. Its protein product is CASSLAGHGGNEKLFF.

The chain uses TRBV29-1 and TRBJ2-1, with 8 bases fitting TRBD2. The CDR3 is made up of 15 amino acids. The V gene end was trimmed by 6 bases and the J gene end by 0 bases; junction bases not matched to a gene: 7. Germline V CDR1 and CDR2: SQVTM, ANQGSEA. The CDR3 region has the DNA TGCAGCGTCCCGAGCGGGAGACGCTCCTACAATGAGCAGTTCTTC. This sequence encodes CSVPSGRRSYNEQFF.

The chain employs TRBV9 and TRBJ1-1; D not resolved. Trimming removed 1 base from V and 1 base from J, with 5 bases in between. This CDR3 contains 13 residues. CDR1 and CDR2 from the germline V gene are SGDLS and YYNGEE. The CDR3 loop is CASSVSQNTEAFF. The CDR3 DNA is TGTGCCAGCAGCGTATCCCAGAACACTGAAGCTTTCTTT.